The source of this T cell receptor (beta chain) is a study of T cell responses to AZD1222 COVID-19 vaccine. Overall study: Second-dose timings of about 4 or about 12 weeks were pooled. Study-level findings and limits: A rise in Spike-specific TCR breadth and depth followed two AZD1222 doses. Within unmutated variant regions lay the reported targets of nearly half of spike-specific TCRs. Among AZD1222 vaccinees, only 5 or 6 were seropositive at baseline.

On this clone itself: Its antigen is not known.

Germline trimming cut 6 bases from V and 3 bases from J; bases unmatched to any gene: 8. The germline V gene encodes CDR1 MNHGY and CDR2 SVAAGI. CDR3 size: 16 residues. Using immunoSEQ multiplex PCR, the repertoire was profiled, and TCRdb retains in-frame clones only, with some absent. Found here are around 140,000 clones, 75% to 90% of them singletons; the top ten hold roughly 1.7%. The clonotype was recovered from an adult in good health. The chain is built from TRBV6-9 and TRBJ1-4, with TRBD1 identical over 9 bases. The specimen comprised peripheral blood, sampled on day 0 of AZD1222 vaccination. The chain's CDR3 is CASSNYGQGPNEKLFF. CDR3 DNA sequence: TGTGCCAGCAGCAACTATGGACAGGGGCCTAATGAAAAACTGTTTTTT.